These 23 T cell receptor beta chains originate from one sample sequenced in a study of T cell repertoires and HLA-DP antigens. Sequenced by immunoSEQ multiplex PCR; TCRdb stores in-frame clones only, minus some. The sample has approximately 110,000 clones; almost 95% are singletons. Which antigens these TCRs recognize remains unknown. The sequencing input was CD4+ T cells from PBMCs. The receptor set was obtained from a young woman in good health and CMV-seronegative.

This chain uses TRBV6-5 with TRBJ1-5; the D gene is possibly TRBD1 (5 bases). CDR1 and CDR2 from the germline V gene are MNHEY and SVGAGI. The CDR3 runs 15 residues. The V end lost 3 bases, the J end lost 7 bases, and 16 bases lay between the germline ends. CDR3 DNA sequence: TGTGCCAGCAGTTATTACGGGGGGTCTAGGCAGCCCCAGCATTTT. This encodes CASSYYGGSRQPQHF.

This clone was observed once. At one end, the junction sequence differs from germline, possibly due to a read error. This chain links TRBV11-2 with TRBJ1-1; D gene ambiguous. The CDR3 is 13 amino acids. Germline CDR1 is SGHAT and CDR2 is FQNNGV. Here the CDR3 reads CASSPPATGRLSF. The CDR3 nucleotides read TGTGCCAGCAGCCCCCCTGCAACGGGCCGGCTTTCTTTT.

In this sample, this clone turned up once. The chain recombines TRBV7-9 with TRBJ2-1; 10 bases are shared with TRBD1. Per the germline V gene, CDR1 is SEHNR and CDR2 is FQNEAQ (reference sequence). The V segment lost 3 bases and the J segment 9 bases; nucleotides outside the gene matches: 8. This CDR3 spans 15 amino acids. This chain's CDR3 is CASSLGQGNSGEQFF. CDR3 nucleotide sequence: TGTGCCAGCAGCTTGGGACAGGGGAATAGTGGTGAGCAGTTCTTC.

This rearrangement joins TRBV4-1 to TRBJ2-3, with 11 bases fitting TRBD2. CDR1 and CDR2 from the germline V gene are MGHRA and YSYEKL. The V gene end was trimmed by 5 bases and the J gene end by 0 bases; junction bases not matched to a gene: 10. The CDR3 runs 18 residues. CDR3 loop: CASSFRLAGPQSTDTQYF. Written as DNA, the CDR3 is TGCGCCAGCAGCTTCCGACTAGCGGGGCCCCAGAGCACAGATACGCAGTATTTT.

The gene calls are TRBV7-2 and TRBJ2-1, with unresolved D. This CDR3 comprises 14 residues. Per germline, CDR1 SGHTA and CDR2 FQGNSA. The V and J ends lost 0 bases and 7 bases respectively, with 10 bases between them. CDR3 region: CASSLAAGPNEQFF. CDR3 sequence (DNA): TGTGCCAGCAGCTTAGCGGCAGGACCGAATGAGCAGTTCTTC. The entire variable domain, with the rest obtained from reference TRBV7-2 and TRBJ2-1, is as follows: GAGVSQSPSNKVTEKGKDVELRCDPISGHTALYWYRQSLGQGLEFLIYFQGNSAPDKSGLPSDRFSAERTGGSVSTLTIQRTQQEDSAVYLCASSLAAGPNEQFFGPGTRLTVL.

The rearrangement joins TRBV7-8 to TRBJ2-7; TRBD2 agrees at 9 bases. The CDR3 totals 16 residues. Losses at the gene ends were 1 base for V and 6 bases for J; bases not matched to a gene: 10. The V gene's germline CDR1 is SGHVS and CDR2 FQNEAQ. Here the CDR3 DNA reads TGTGCCAGCAGCTTAGAAGGCGAGGCGGGAGGGCCCGAGCAGTACTTC. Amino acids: CASSLEGEAGGPEQYF.

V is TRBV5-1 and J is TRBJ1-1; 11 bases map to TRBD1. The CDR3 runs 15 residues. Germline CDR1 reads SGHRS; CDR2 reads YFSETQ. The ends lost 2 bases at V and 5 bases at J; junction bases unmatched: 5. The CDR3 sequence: CASSFLGTGGTEAFF. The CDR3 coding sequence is TGCGCCAGCAGCTTCTTAGGGACAGGGGGGACTGAAGCTTTCTTT.

The CDR3: CASSSGLGQGASDGYTF. The CDR3 DNA reads as TGTGCCAGCAGCTCCGGTCTGGGACAGGGGGCCTCCGATGGCTACACCTTC. The chain links TRBV7-9 to TRBJ1-2; 12 nucleotides match TRBD1. V was clipped by 4 bases and J by 6 bases; unmatched bases: 12. The CDR3 extends over 17 amino acids. CDR1 and CDR2 from the germline V gene are SEHNR and FQNEAQ (reference sequence).

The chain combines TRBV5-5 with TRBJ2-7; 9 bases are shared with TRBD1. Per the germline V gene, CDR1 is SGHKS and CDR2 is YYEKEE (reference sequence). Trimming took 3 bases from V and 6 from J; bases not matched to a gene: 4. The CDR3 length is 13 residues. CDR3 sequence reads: CASSWRTGVEQYV. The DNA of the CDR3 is TGTGCCAGCAGCTGGCGGACAGGGGTCGAGCAGTACGTC.

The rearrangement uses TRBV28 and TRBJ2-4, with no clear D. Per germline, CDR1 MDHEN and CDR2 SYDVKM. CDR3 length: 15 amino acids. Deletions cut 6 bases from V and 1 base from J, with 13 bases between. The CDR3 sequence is CASRTESGAKNIQYF. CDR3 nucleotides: TGTGCCAGCAGGACCGAGTCCGGGGCCAAAAACATTCAGTACTTC.

CDR3 protein: CASSPTPLTTTQETQYF. The CDR3 DNA reads as TGTGCCAGCTCACCAACTCCTTTGACTACTACCCAAGAGACCCAGTACTTC. This chain connects TRBV18 to TRBJ2-5, with TRBD2 as a possible D gene (5 bases). The germline CDR1 and CDR2 sequences are KGHSH and LQKENI. V was shortened by 2 bases and J by 1 base, with 17 bases between the two germline ends. The CDR3 sequence is 17 residues long.

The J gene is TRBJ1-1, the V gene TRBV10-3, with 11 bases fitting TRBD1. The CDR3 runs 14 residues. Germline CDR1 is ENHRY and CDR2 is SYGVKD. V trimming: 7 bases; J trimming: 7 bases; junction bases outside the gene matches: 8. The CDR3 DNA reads TGTGCCATCACCCCGGACAGGGGGCGAGGTGAAGCTTTCTTT. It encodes CAITPDRGRGEAFF.

The CDR3 DNA reads TGCGCCAGCAGCCAAGGGTTTGACGGGGAGCTGTTTTTT. Translated: CASSQGFDGELFF. This chain joins TRBV4-3 and TRBJ2-2; the D is unclear. This CDR3 comprises 13 residues. V lost 1 base, J lost 7 bases, and 7 bases lay in between. Germline loops: CDR1 LGHNA, CDR2 YSLEER.

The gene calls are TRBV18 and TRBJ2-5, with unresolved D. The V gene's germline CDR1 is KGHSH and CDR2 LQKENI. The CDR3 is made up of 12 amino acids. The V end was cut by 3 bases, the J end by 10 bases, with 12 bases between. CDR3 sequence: CASSPREGNQYF. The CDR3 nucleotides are TGTGCCAGCTCACCGCGCGAAGGGAACCAGTACTTC.

Here the CDR3 DNA reads TGTGCCAGCAGTTACGGTACTAATGGACAGTTCACTGAAGCTTTCTTT. Protein product: CASSYGTNGQFTEAFF. The chain links TRBV6-5 to TRBJ1-1, with TRBD1 as a possible D gene (6 bases). Germline V gene data show CDR1 as MNHEY and CDR2 as SVGAGI. Trimming cost V 2 bases and J 4 bases, with 17 bases left between them. The CDR3 has 16 amino acids.

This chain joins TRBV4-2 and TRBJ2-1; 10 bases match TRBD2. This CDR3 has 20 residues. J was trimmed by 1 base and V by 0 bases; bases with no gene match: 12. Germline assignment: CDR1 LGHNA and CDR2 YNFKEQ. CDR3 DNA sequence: TGTGCCAGCAGCCAAGATCTAGGTAGAACTAGCGGGATTTCCTACAATGAGCAGTTCTTC. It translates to CASSQDLGRTSGISYNEQFF.

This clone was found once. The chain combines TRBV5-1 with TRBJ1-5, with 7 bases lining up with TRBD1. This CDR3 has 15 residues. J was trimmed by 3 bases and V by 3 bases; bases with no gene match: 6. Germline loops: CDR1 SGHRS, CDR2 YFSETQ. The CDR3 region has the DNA TGCGCCAGCAGCTCCCAGGGGGAGCCCAATCAGCCCCAGCATTTT. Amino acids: CASSSQGEPNQPQHF.

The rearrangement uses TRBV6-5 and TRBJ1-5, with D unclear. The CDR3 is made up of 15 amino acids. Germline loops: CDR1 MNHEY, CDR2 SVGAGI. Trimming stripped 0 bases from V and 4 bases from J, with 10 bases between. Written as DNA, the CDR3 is TGTGCCAGCAGTTACTCGGTTACAGCAAATCAGCCCCAGCATTTT. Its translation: CASSYSVTANQPQHF.

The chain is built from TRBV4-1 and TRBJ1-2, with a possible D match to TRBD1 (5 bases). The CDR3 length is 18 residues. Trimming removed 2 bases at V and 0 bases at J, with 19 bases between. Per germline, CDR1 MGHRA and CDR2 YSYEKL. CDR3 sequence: CASSQLVQKGLANYGYTF. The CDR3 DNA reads TGCGCCAGCAGCCAACTCGTACAGAAGGGACTAGCTAACTATGGCTACACCTTC.

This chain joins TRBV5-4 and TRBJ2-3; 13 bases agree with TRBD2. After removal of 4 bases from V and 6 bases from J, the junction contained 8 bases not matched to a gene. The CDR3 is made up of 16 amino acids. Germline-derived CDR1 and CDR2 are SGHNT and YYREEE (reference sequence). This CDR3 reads CASSLGLAGESDTQYF. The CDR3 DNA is TGTGCCAGCAGCCTCGGACTAGCGGGGGAATCGGATACGCAGTATTTT.

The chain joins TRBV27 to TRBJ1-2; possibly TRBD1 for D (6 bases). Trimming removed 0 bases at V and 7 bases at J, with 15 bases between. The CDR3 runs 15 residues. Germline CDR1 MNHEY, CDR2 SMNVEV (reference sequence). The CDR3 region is CASSLSIWGPVGYTF. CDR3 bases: TGTGCCAGCAGTTTATCGATCTGGGGGCCCGTTGGCTACACCTTC.

CDR3: CASGLESGQGRNTIYF. In DNA, the CDR3 is TGTGCCAGCGGGCTTGAATCGGGGCAGGGAAGAAACACCATATATTTT. The chain employs TRBV2 and TRBJ1-3; TRBD1 might be the D (5 bases). CDR3 length equals 16 residues. Germline values: CDR1 SNHLY, CDR2 FYNNEI. Deletions cut 8 bases from V and 5 bases from J, with 22 bases between.

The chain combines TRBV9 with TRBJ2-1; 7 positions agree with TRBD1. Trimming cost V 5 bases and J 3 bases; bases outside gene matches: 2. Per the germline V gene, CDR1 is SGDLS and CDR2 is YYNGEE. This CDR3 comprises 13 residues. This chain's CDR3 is CASRRTGYNEQFF. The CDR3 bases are TGTGCCAGCAGGAGGACAGGCTACAATGAGCAGTTCTTC.